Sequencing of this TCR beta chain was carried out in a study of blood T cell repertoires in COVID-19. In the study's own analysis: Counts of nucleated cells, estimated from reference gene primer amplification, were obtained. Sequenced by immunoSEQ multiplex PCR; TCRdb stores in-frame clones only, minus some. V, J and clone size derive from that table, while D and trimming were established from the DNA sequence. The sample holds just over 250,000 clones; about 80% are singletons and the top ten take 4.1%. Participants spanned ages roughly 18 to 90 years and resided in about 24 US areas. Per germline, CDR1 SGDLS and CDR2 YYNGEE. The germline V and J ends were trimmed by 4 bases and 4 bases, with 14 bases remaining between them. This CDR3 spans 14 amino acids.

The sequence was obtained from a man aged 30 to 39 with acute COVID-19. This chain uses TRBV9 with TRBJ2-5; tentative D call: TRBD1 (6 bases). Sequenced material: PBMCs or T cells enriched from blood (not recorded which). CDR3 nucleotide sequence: TGTGCCAGCAGCATCACAGGGTCTTCAGAGACCCAGTACTTC. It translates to CASSITGSSETQYF.